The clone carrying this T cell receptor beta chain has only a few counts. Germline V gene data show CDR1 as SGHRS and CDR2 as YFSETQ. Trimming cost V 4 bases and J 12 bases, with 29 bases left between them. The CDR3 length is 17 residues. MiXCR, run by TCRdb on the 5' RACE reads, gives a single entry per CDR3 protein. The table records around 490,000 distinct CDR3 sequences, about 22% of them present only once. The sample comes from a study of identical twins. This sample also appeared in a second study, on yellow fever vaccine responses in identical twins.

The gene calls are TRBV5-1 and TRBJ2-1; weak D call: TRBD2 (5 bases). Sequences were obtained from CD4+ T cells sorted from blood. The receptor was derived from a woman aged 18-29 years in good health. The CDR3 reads CASSTQPSDFQPRGQFF. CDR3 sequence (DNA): TGCGCCAGCAGCACGCAACCCTCGGACTTCCAGCCCCGGGGGCAGTTCTTC.